Detailed here is one T cell receptor (beta chain). Its target is unknown. This entry belongs to a study of cytomegalovirus exposure and HLA in healthy donors. Overall study results and limits: The study labeled 164 TCR beta chains cytomegalovirus-associated.

Clones were read by immunoSEQ multiplex PCR, and TCRdb kept only the in-frame ones, dropping some. The data show around 150,000 clones, around 82% seen once. The V gene's germline CDR1 is GTSNPN and CDR2 SVGIG (reference sequence). The CDR3 runs to 11 residues. The V end lost 5 bases, the J end lost 4 bases, and 8 bases lay between the germline ends. The sequence came from a young man in good health and CMV-seropositive. Material for sequencing was PBMCs. V is TRBV30 and J is TRBJ1-1, with D hard to call. This CDR3 is CAWLPTTEAFF. The CDR3 DNA reads TGTGCCTGGCTGCCTACCACTGAAGCTTTCTTT.